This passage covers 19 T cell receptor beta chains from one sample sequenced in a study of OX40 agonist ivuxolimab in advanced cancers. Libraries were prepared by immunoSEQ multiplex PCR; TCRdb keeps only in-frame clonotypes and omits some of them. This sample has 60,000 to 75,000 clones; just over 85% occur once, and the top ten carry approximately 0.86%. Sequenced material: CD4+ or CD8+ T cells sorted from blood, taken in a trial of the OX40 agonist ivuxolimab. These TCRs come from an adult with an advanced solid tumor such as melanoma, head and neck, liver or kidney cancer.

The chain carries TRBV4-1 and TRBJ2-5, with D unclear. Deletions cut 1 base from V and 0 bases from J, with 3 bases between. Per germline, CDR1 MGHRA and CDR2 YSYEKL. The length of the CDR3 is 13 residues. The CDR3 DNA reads TGCGCCAGCAGCCAAGTAGACCAAGAGACCCAGTACTTC. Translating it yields CASSQVDQETQYF.

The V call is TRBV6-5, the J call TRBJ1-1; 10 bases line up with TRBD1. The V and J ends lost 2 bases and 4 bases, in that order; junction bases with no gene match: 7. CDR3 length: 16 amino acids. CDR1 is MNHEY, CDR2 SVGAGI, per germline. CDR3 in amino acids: CASSYRQTGGFTEAFF. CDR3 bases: TGTGCCAGCAGTTACCGACAGACAGGGGGCTTCACTGAAGCTTTCTTT.

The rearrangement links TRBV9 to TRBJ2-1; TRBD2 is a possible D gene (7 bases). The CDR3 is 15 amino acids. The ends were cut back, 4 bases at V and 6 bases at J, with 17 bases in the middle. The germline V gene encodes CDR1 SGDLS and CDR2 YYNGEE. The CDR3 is CASSLGLQGGNEQFF. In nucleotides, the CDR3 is TGTGCCAGCAGCCTGGGACTACAAGGGGGCAATGAGCAGTTCTTC.

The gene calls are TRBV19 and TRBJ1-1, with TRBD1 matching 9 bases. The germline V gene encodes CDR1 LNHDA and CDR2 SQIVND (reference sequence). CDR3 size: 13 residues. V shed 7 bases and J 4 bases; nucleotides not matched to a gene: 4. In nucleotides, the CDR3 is TGTGCCAGTAAGACGACAGGGGGCACTGAAGCTTTCTTT. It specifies CASKTTGGTEAFF.

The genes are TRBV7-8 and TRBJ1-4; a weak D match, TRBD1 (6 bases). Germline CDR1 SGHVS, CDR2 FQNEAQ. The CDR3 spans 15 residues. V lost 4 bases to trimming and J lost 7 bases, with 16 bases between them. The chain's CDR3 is CASSSIRGLGEKLFF. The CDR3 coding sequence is TGTGCCAGCAGCTCAATCCGGGGGCTGGGTGAAAAACTGTTTTTT.

CDR3: CAWIPDYYTDTQYF. As DNA, the CDR3 is TGTGCCTGGATCCCGGACTACTACACAGATACGCAGTATTTT. The V call is TRBV30, the J call TRBJ2-3, with D maybe TRBD2 (6 bases). Trimming cost V 4 bases and J 2 bases, with 13 bases left between them. CDR3 length: 14 residues. Germline V CDR1 and CDR2: GTSNPN, SVGIG (reference sequence).

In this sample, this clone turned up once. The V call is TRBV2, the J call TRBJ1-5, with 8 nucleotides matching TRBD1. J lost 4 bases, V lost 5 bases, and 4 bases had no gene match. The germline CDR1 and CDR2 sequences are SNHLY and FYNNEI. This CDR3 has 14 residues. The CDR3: CASSIQGANQPQHF. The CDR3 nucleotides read TGTGCCAGCAGTATTCAGGGGGCAAATCAGCCCCAGCATTTT. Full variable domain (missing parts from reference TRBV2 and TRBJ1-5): EPEVTQTPSHQVTQMGQEVILRCVPISNHLYFYWYRQILGQKVEFLVSFYNNEISEKSEIFDDQFSVERPDGSNFTLKIRSTKLEDSAMYFCASSIQGANQPQHFGDGTRLSIL.

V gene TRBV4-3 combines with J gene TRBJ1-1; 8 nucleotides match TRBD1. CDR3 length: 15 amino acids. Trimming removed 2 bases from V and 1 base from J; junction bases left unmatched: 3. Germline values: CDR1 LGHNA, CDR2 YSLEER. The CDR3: CASSQWTGKNTEAFF. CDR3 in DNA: TGCGCCAGCAGCCAATGGACAGGGAAGAACACTGAAGCTTTCTTT.

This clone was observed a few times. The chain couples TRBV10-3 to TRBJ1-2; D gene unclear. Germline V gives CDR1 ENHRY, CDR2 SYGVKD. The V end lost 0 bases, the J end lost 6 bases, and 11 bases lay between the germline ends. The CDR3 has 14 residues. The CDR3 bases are TGTGCCATCAGTGAGTCTTCGGGTAGGAATGGCTACACCTTC. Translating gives CAISESSGRNGYTF.

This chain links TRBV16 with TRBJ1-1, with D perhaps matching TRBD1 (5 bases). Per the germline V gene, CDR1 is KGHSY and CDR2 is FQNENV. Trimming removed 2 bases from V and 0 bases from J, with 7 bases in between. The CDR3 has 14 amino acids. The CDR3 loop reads CASSQRQMNTEAFF. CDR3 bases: TGTGCCAGCAGCCAAAGACAGATGAACACTGAAGCTTTCTTT.

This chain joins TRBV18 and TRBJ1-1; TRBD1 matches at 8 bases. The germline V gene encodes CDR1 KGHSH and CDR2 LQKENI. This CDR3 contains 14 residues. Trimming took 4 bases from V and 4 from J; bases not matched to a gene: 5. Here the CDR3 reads CASSQFTGGTEAFF. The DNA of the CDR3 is TGTGCCAGCTCACAATTTACAGGGGGCACTGAAGCTTTCTTT.

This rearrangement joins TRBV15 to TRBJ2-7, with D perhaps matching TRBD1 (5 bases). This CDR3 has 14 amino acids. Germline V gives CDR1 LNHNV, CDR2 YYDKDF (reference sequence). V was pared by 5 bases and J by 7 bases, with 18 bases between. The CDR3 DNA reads TGTGCCACCAGCCTGGCTCGCCAGGGAAGAGAGCAGTACTTC. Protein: CATSLARQGREQYF.

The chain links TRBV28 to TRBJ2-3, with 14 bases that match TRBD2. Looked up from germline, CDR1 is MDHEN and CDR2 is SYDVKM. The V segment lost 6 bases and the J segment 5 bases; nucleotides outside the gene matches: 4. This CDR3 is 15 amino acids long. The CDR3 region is CASRRTSGRKDTQYF. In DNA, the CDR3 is TGTGCCAGCAGGAGGACTAGCGGGAGGAAAGATACGCAGTATTTT.

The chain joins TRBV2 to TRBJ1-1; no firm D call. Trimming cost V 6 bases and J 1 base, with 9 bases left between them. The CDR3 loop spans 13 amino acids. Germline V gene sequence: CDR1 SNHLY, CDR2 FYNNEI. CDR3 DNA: TGTGCCAGCAGGGAGGCGGAGAACACTGAAGCTTTCTTT. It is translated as CASREAENTEAFF.

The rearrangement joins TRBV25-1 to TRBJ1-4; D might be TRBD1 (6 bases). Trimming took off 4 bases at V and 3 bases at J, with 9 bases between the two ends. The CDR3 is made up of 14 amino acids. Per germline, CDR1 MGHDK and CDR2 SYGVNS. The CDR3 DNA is TGTGCCAGCAGTGGGGACACCGCTAATGAAAAACTGTTTTTT. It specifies CASSGDTANEKLFF. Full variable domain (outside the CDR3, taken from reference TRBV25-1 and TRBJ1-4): EADIYQTPRYLVIGTGKKITLECSQTMGHDKMYWYQQDPGMELHLIHYSYGVNSTEKGDLSSESTVSRIRTEHFPLTLESARPSHTSQYLCASSGDTANEKLFFGSGTQLSVL.

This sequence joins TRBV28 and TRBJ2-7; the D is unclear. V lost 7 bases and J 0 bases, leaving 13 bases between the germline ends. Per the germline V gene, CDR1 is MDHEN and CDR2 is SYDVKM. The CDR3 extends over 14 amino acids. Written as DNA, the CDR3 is TGTGCCAGCATTCAGACTCCAAGCTCCTACGAGCAGTACTTC. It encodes CASIQTPSSYEQYF. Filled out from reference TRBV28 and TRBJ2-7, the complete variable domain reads DVKVTQSSRYLVKRTGEKVFLECVQDMDHENMFWYRQDPGLGLRLIYFSYDVKMKEKGDIPEGYSVSREKKERFSLILESASTNQTSMYLCASIQTPSSYEQYFGPGTRLTVT.

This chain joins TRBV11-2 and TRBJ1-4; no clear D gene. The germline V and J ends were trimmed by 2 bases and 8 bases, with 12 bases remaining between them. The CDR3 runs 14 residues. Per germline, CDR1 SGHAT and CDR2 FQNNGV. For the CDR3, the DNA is TGTGCCAGCAGCTTAAAGGGCATAGGGGAAAAACTGTTTTTT. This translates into CASSLKGIGEKLFF.

DNA for the CDR3: TGTGCCAGCAGATTTACAGGGGACGGAAACACCATATATTTT. Translation: CASRFTGDGNTIYF. The gene calls are TRBV2 and TRBJ1-3; TRBD1 agrees at 7 bases. CDR3 size: 14 residues. The V gene end was trimmed by 6 bases and the J gene end by 4 bases; junction bases not matched to a gene: 6. Germline V lookup: CDR1 SNHLY, CDR2 FYNNEI. The entire variable domain, with the rest obtained from reference TRBV2 and TRBJ1-3, is as follows: EPEVTQTPSHQVTQMGQEVILRCVPISNHLYFYWYRQILGQKVEFLVSFYNNEISEKSEIFDDQFSVERPDGSNFTLKIRSTKLEDSAMYFCASRFTGDGNTIYFGEGSWLTVV.

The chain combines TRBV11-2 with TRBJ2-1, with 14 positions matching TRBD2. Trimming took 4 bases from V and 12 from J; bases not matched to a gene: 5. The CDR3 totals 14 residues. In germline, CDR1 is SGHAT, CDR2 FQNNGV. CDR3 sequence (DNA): TGTGCCAGCAGCTCGACTAGCGGGAGGGCCAGGCAGTTCTTC. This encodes CASSSTSGRARQFF.